This passage covers 26 T cell receptor beta chains from one sample sequenced in a study of shared clonotypes between healthy human individuals. Generated by immunoSEQ multiplex PCR, the TCRdb table keeps only in-frame clones and is missing some. This sample has hundreds of thousands of clones, with 90% to 98% found just once. CD45RO-negative, CCR7-positively selected cells formed the naive CD8 fraction, excluding terminally differentiated effector memory CD45RA+ cells. Source material: naive CD8+ T cells sorted from blood. The receptors stem from a man younger than 40 in good health.

This chain connects TRBV27 to TRBJ2-7; D perhaps matches TRBD1 (6 bases). The germline V and J ends were trimmed by 5 bases and 5 bases, with 16 bases remaining between them. Germline loops: CDR1 MNHEY, CDR2 SMNVEV (reference sequence). This CDR3 contains 14 residues. The CDR3 nucleotides read TGTGCCAGCAGTACCCGGACAGAGCTCCACGAGCAGTACTTC. It codes for CASSTRTELHEQYF.

The genes are TRBV29-1 and TRBJ1-2, with D unclear. Looked up from germline, CDR1 is SQVTM and CDR2 is ANQGSEA. With 0 bases removed from V and 6 bases from J, the gap between germline ends came to 14 bases. CDR3 length: 14 amino acids. The CDR3 reads CSVEDPDRLDGYTF. The CDR3 DNA sequence: TGCAGCGTTGAAGACCCCGACCGCCTCGATGGCTACACCTTC. The full variable domain, in which reference TRBV29-1 and TRBJ1-2 provide the parts outside the CDR3, is SAVISQKPSRDICQRGTSLTIQCQVDSQVTMMFWYRQQPGQSLTLIATANQGSEATYESGFVIDKFPISRPNLTFSTLTVSNMSPEDSSIYLCSVEDPDRLDGYTFGSGTRLTVV.

The chain joins TRBV19 to TRBJ1-5; perhaps TRBD1 as D (5 bases). V was shortened by 9 bases and J by 4 bases, with 22 bases between the two germline ends. CDR3 length equals 16 residues. Germline V gene data show CDR1 as LNHDA and CDR2 as SQIVND (reference sequence). CDR3 residues: CASRDGVGRPNQPQHF. The CDR3 DNA reads TGTGCCAGCAGAGACGGGGTGGGACGGCCGAATCAGCCCCAGCATTTT.

The rearrangement joins TRBV9 to TRBJ2-6, with 14 bases lining up with TRBD2. With V trimmed by 3 bases and J by 0 bases, 5 bases remained unmatched. CDR3 length: 19 amino acids. Germline assignment: CDR1 SGDLS and CDR2 YYNGEE. This CDR3 reads CASSGTSGRPSSGANVLTF. The DNA of the CDR3 is TGTGCCAGCAGCGGGACTAGCGGGAGGCCTAGCTCTGGGGCCAACGTCCTGACTTTC. Drawing the rest from reference TRBV9 and TRBJ2-6, the complete variable domain is DSGVTQTPKHLITATGQRVTLRCSPRSGDLSVYWYQQSLDQGLQFLIQYYNGEERAKGNILERFSAQQFPDLHSELNLSSLELGDSALYFCASSGTSGRPSSGANVLTFGAGSRLTVL.

The CDR3 loop reads CARQREGRRDTQYF. The CDR3 DNA follows: TGTGCCAGACAGCGGGAGGGCCGAAGAGATACGCAGTATTTT. The V call is TRBV2, the J call TRBJ2-3, with TRBD2 matching over 10 bases. Germline values: CDR1 SNHLY, CDR2 FYNNEI. J lost 5 bases, V lost 9 bases, and 8 bases had no gene match. This CDR3 is built from 14 residues. The complete variable domain, with remaining parts taken from reference TRBV2 and TRBJ2-3, reads EPEVTQTPSHQVTQMGQEVILRCVPISNHLYFYWYRQILGQKVEFLVSFYNNEISEKSEIFDDQFSVERPDGSNFTLKIRSTKLEDSAMYFCARQREGRRDTQYFGPGTRLTVL.

The V and J genes are TRBV7-9 and TRBJ1-5; D gene uncertain. The CDR3 covers 14 residues. Germline V lookup: CDR1 SEHNR, CDR2 FQNEAQ (reference sequence). V was pared by 4 bases and J by 5 bases, with 12 bases between. CDR3: CASSSSRTDQPQHF. The DNA of the CDR3 is TGTGCCAGCAGCTCTTCACGGACGGATCAGCCCCAGCATTTT.

The V call is TRBV25-1, the J call TRBJ1-2, with TRBD1 as a possible D gene (5 bases). Germline V gene sequence: CDR1 MGHDK, CDR2 SYGVNS. There are 14 residues in the CDR3. V dropped 5 bases and J dropped 4 bases, with 14 bases sitting between them. CDR3 protein: CASSTPGTAYGYTF. The CDR3 DNA reads as TGTGCCAGCAGTACCCCAGGGACGGCCTATGGCTACACCTTC.

The rearrangement uses TRBV6-1 and TRBJ2-6; 7 positions match TRBD1. CDR3 length equals 19 residues. Germline V gene lookup returns CDR1 MNHNS and CDR2 SASEGT. The V and J ends lost 3 bases and 1 base, in that order; junction bases with no gene match: 12. CDR3 amino acids: CASSDPGQQDISGANVLTF. CDR3 sequence (DNA): TGTGCCAGCAGTGACCCGGGACAGCAGGATATATCTGGGGCCAACGTCCTGACTTTC.

The chain recombines TRBV7-9 with TRBJ2-7, with a weak D call TRBD1 (6 bases). This CDR3 comprises 14 residues. Trimming pared 4 bases from V and 2 bases from J, leaving 12 bases between. Per the germline V gene, CDR1 is SEHNR and CDR2 is FQNEAQ (reference sequence). Written as DNA, the CDR3 is TGTGCCAGCAGCTCATCGGGACAAGCCTACGAGCAGTACTTC. This translates into CASSSSGQAYEQYF.

The rearrangement links TRBV11-2 to TRBJ2-1; 11 bases are shared with TRBD2. The germline V gene encodes CDR1 SGHAT and CDR2 FQNNGV. V trimming: 1 base; J trimming: 0 bases; junction bases outside the gene matches: 5. The CDR3 spans 18 residues. The CDR3 nucleotides read TGTGCCAGCAGCTTAGGACGGACTAGCGGGTTCTCCTACAATGAGCAGTTCTTC. It specifies CASSLGRTSGFSYNEQFF.

This chain uses TRBV9 with TRBJ2-1; the D call may be TRBD1 or TRBD2 (5 bases each). V lost 0 bases to trimming and J lost 0 bases, with 16 bases between them. Germline V gives CDR1 SGDLS, CDR2 YYNGEE. CDR3 length: 18 residues. The CDR3 DNA sequence: TGTGCCAGCAGCGTAGAGTGGGGACGGATGAGCTCCTACAATGAGCAGTTCTTC. Translated: CASSVEWGRMSSYNEQFF.

V and J are TRBV11-2 and TRBJ1-5, with unresolved D. Trimming took 0 bases from V and 9 from J, leaving 9 bases between them. The CDR3 contains 13 residues. Germline-derived CDR1 and CDR2 are SGHAT and FQNNGV. CDR3 DNA sequence: TGTGCCAGCAGCTTAGATATAAGAGGGCCCCAGCATTTT. Its protein product is CASSLDIRGPQHF.

The V call is TRBV4-3, the J call TRBJ2-7; 7 bases fit TRBD1. V lost 1 base to trimming and J lost 1 base; unmatched junction nucleotides: 4. Germline CDR1 LGHNA, CDR2 YSLEER. The CDR3 spans 15 residues. The CDR3 sequence: CASSQGDRPSYEQYF. Here the CDR3 DNA reads TGCGCCAGCAGCCAAGGGGACAGACCATCCTACGAGCAGTACTTC.

The chain recombines TRBV11-2 with TRBJ2-1, with D possibly being TRBD2 (5 bases). Trimming took off 4 bases at V and 5 bases at J, with 15 bases between the two ends. CDR3 size: 15 residues. Germline CDR1 SGHAT, CDR2 FQNNGV. CDR3 loop: CASSSRYGVDNEQFF. CDR3 sequence (DNA): TGTGCCAGCAGCTCCCGGTACGGGGTGGACAATGAGCAGTTCTTC.

The rearrangement joins TRBV29-1 to TRBJ2-1, with TRBD1 identical over 8 bases. This CDR3 has 17 residues. V shed 3 bases, J shed 3 bases, and the junction held 13 bases outside the gene matches. Germline V gene data show CDR1 as SQVTM and CDR2 as ANQGSEA. In DNA, the CDR3 is TGCAGCGTTGAGGGGGAACCGGACAGGGCAAACTACAATGAGCAGTTCTTC. Protein product: CSVEGEPDRANYNEQFF.

Written as DNA, the CDR3 is TGCGCCAGCAGCCTCCTTCCGAACAGGGTGAACACTGAAGCTTTCTTT. Its protein product is CASSLLPNRVNTEAFF. V is TRBV4-1 and J is TRBJ1-1; TRBD1 is a possible D gene (6 bases). Per germline, CDR1 MGHRA and CDR2 YSYEKL. Trimming took 4 bases from V and 0 from J, leaving 15 bases between them. The CDR3 covers 16 residues.

The rearrangement uses TRBV2 and TRBJ2-7; TRBD2 matches 11 bases. Trimming removed 3 bases from V and 3 bases from J; junction bases left unmatched: 10. CDR3 length equals 17 residues. CDR1 SNHLY and CDR2 FYNNEI come from the germline V gene. Here the CDR3 DNA reads TGTGCCAGCAGTGAGAAGGGCCGTACTAGCGGGAGCTACGAGCAGTACTTC. It yields the protein CASSEKGRTSGSYEQYF.

The V and J genes are TRBV5-1 and TRBJ2-1; D unclear. The CDR3 runs to 14 residues. Germline CDR1 reads SGHRS; CDR2 reads YFSETQ. V shed 7 bases and J shed 1 base, with 12 bases lying between them. CDR3 DNA: TGCGCCAGCTCCCCAGGTGAGTCCTACAATGAGCAGTTCTTC. Translation gives CASSPGESYNEQFF.

The chain uses TRBV7-9 and TRBJ1-1, with 8 bases fitting TRBD1. Germline values: CDR1 SEHNR, CDR2 FQNEAQ (reference sequence). V lost 1 base to trimming and J lost 1 base; unmatched junction nucleotides: 2. CDR3 length: 15 amino acids. The CDR3 nucleotides read TGTGCCAGCAGCTTAGAGCAGGGGGCGAACACTGAAGCTTTCTTT. Protein: CASSLEQGANTEAFF.

This rearrangement joins TRBV4-1 to TRBJ2-7, with TRBD1 matching over 7 bases. The CDR3 length is 12 residues. V shed 4 bases, J shed 4 bases, and the junction held 1 base outside the gene matches. Per the germline V gene, CDR1 is MGHRA and CDR2 is YSYEKL. CDR3: CASSPGGYEQYF. The CDR3 region has the DNA TGCGCCAGCAGCCCAGGGGGATACGAGCAGTACTTC.

This chain uses TRBV5-4 with TRBJ2-7; 7 bases agree with TRBD1. The J segment lost 5 bases and the V segment lost 6 bases, leaving 17 bases of the junction unmatched. CDR1 is SGHNT and CDR2 is YYREEE in the germline V gene (reference sequence). The CDR3 consists of 16 residues. The CDR3 reads CASTTLPGQEINEQYF. The DNA of the CDR3 is TGTGCCAGCACCACATTACCCGGACAGGAGATAAACGAGCAGTACTTC.

CDR3 sequence reads: CASSSPDRRNHGYTF. Here the CDR3 DNA reads TGTGCCAGCAGTTCTCCGGACAGGAGAAACCATGGCTACACCTTC. The V gene is TRBV28, the J gene TRBJ1-2, with TRBD1 matching over 7 bases. The CDR3 contains 15 residues. The germline gives CDR1 MDHEN, CDR2 SYDVKM. With 4 bases clipped from V and 6 bases from J, the junction kept 11 bases outside the gene matches.

As regards this clone: The sample has other DNA sequences that encode this CDR3 too. The rearrangement joins TRBV29-1 to TRBJ2-2; D gene uncertain. Germline lookup yields CDR1 SQVTM and CDR2 ANQGSEA. The CDR3 is 11 residues long. V dropped 0 bases and J dropped 8 bases, with 4 bases sitting between them. CDR3 nucleotide sequence: TGCAGCGTTGAAGATCAGGGGGAGCTGTTTTTT. This codes for CSVEDQGELFF.

V and J are TRBV27 and TRBJ1-1, with 9 nucleotides matching TRBD1. Germline V gives CDR1 MNHEY, CDR2 SMNVEV (reference sequence). This CDR3 comprises 14 residues. The V gene end was trimmed by 4 bases and the J gene end by 10 bases; junction bases not matched to a gene: 10. The CDR3 sequence is CASSSGQGTATAFF. CDR3 coding DNA: TGTGCCAGCAGTTCGGGACAGGGAACTGCGACAGCTTTCTTT.

This clone came up once. The rearrangement joins TRBV28 to TRBJ2-7, with 7 positions matching TRBD1. The CDR3 length is 16 residues. Germline CDR1 is MDHEN and CDR2 is SYDVKM. V lost 5 bases to trimming and J lost 0 bases; unmatched junction nucleotides: 10. CDR3 in amino acids: CASSHNPGQLSYEQYF. CDR3 in DNA: TGTGCCAGCAGTCACAACCCGGGACAGCTCTCCTACGAGCAGTACTTC.

The rearrangement uses TRBV2 and TRBJ2-3, with 10 bases fitting TRBD1. The CDR3 is 14 amino acids. The germline gives CDR1 SNHLY, CDR2 FYNNEI. The V and J ends lost 6 bases and 5 bases, in that order; junction bases with no gene match: 5. CDR3 in amino acids: CASSTGQGVDTQYF. The DNA of the CDR3 is TGTGCCAGCAGCACAGGACAGGGGGTAGATACGCAGTATTTT.